In this sample, the clone carrying this T cell receptor (beta chain) turned up a few times. V was trimmed by 4 bases and J by 6 bases, leaving 11 bases between them. Germline V gene sequence: CDR1 SGHRS, CDR2 YFSETQ. The CDR3 is 13 amino acids. The sample comes from a study of T-cell memory formation after mild COVID-19. Study details: Across donors, TCR clusters were largely donor specific.

TCRdb reprocessed the 5' RACE reads with MiXCR, giving one entry per CDR3 protein. The sample has under 400,000 distinct CDR3 sequences, 25% to 30% seen once. The rearrangement uses TRBV5-1 and TRBJ2-4; no clear D. Sequences were obtained from PBMCs or a T cell subset sorted from them (not recorded which). The source of this sequence is an adult woman who had mild COVID-19 (a few samples of this study predate the infection). Cell type and time point are not known. The CDR3 DNA is TGCGCCAGCAGCCCCGAAGTTGGAAACATTCAGTACTTC. Its translation: CASSPEVGNIQYF.